This T cell receptor (beta chain) was profiled in a study of OX40 agonist ivuxolimab in advanced cancers. Across the whole study: Antecedent anti-PD-1, anti-PD-L1 or anti-CTLA-4 therapy was permissible, with approximately 44% having received some.

Data came from immunoSEQ multiplex PCR; TCRdb stores just in-frame clones and leaves some out. This table has 7,000 or so clones, roughly 77% appearing once. Trimming cost V 3 bases and J 8 bases, with 11 bases left between them. The CDR3 has 12 residues. Germline assignment: CDR1 SQVTM and CDR2 ANQGSEA. Patients were excluded for autoimmune disease history or systemic immunosuppression. Baseline, cycle 4 day 1, and cycle 7 day 1 were the blood sampling points. The TCR sequence derives from an adult with an advanced solid tumor such as melanoma, head and neck, liver or kidney cancer. The chain joins TRBV29-1 to TRBJ2-1; D gene ambiguous. Material: CD4+ or CD8+ T cells sorted from blood, obtained in a trial of the OX40 agonist ivuxolimab. CDR3 amino acids: CSVEGGLDEQFF. The CDR3 bases are TGCAGCGTTGAGGGTGGATTGGATGAGCAGTTCTTC.